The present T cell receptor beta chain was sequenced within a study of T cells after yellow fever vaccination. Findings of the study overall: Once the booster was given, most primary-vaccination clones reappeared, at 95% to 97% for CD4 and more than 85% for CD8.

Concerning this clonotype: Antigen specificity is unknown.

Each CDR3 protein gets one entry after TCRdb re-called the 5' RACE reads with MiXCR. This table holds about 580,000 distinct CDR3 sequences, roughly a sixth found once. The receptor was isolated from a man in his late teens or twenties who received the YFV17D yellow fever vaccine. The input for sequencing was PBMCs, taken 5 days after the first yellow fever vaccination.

The chain's CDR3 is CASSLREITEAFF. The CDR3, as DNA: TGCGCCAGCAGCTTGCGGGAGATCACTGAAGCTTTCTTT. The gene calls are TRBV5-1 and TRBJ1-1; no clear D gene. The V gene lost 1 base and the J gene lost 4 bases, with 8 bases spanning the gap. The CDR3 has 13 residues. Germline CDR1 reads SGHRS; CDR2 reads YFSETQ.